Shown below are 6 T cell receptor beta chains from a single sample sequenced in a study of regulatory T cells in long-lasting Graves disease. Documented time point: newly diagnosed GD, antithyroid drugs for less than 3 months. RNA from PBMCs was the source of the TCR library. According to the study, TCR beta libraries were built with iRepertoire HTBI primers and CDR3-region Arm-PCR. TCRdb itself ran the multiplex PCR reads through MiXCR, one entry per CDR3 protein. Among 620,000 or so distinct CDR3 sequences listed, approximately 15% were seen once. These data are also associated with another study on T cells in Graves' hyperthyroidism and ophthalmopathy.

The source was peripheral blood mononuclear cells (PBMCs), collected at new diagnosis, from a patient treated with antithyroid drugs. The receptors stem from a young woman with Graves disease.

This clonotype was counted ten times or more. The V gene is TRBV12-3 or TRBV12-4, the J gene TRBJ2-5, with 8 bases that match TRBD1. This CDR3 contains 15 residues. The ends lost 5 bases at V and 4 bases at J; junction bases unmatched: 9. The CDR3 sequence is CASSPPGQGGETQYF. The DNA for the CDR3 is TGTGCCAGCAGTCCCCCCGGACAGGGTGGAGAGACCCAGTACTTC.

This clonotype was observed at least ten times. This chain links TRBV7-2 with TRBJ2-1, with 14 bases matching TRBD2. The CDR3 loop spans 17 amino acids. Germline V gene data show CDR1 as SGHTA and CDR2 as FQGNSA. V lost 4 bases and J lost 10; bases outside the gene matches: 12. Here the CDR3 reads CASSSDGGLAGAREQFF. The CDR3 nucleotides are TGTGCCAGCAGCTCGGATGGGGGACTAGCGGGAGCTAGGGAGCAGTTCTTC.

This clonotype was counted many times. The rearrangement joins TRBV6-5 to TRBJ1-2; D is uncertain. Germline lookup yields CDR1 MNHEY and CDR2 SVGAGI. There are 14 residues in the CDR3. Deletions cut 0 bases from V and 4 bases from J, with 9 bases between. CDR3 region: CASSYSSGSYGYTF. The CDR3 DNA sequence: TGTGCCAGCAGTTACTCGAGCGGGAGCTATGGCTACACCTTC.

The rearrangement joins TRBV25-1 to TRBJ1-2; 7 bases are shared with TRBD1. The CDR3 runs to 13 residues. Germline CDR1 and CDR2: MGHDK and SYGVNS. V lost 3 bases to trimming and J lost 4 bases; unmatched junction nucleotides: 2. The CDR3 DNA follows: TGTGCCAGCAGTGATGGACAGGTCTATGGCTACACCTTC. Translating gives CASSDGQVYGYTF.

This clonotype was detected a few times. A much larger clonotype is one base distant, so this may be a read error. The rearrangement uses TRBV6-5 and TRBJ2-7, with TRBD2 identical over 10 bases. CDR3 size: 15 residues. Per germline, CDR1 MNHEY and CDR2 SVGAGI. The CDR3 sequence is CASSSTSGPPYDQYF. DNA of the CDR3: TGTGCCAGCAGTTCGACTAGCGGGCCACCCTACGATCAGTACTTC.

This clonotype has only a few counts. The rearrangement uses TRBV30 and TRBJ1-1; 11 nucleotides match TRBD1. V dropped 8 bases and J dropped 2; count of bases not matched to a gene: 7. Looked up from germline, CDR1 is GTSNPN and CDR2 is SVGIG (reference sequence). This CDR3 has 14 amino acids. The DNA of the CDR3 is TGTGCCCTGTGGACAGGGGGCAGTAACACTGAAGCTTTCTTT. Translating gives CALWTGGSNTEAFF.